Listed below are T cell receptor beta chains from one sample, sequenced in a study of blood T cell repertoires in COVID-19. The protocol was immunoSEQ multiplex PCR, while the TCRdb copy is restricted to in-frame clones and leaves out a portion. The repertoire holds 50,000 to 75,000 clones, more than 65% seen once, with over 20% in the top ten. Sequenced input: peripheral blood. The receptors shown here come from a woman over 75 with active or convalescent COVID-19. Each CDR3 is given with its conserved first and last residue. The D gene is left open where the match is weak. Only part of the rows carry a size: once, few, many, or a class if the clone is expanded.

J: TRBJ2-4; V: TRBV19; size: .; D: .; length: 13; CDR3: CASSLGRVNIQYF; DNA: TGTGCCAGTAGTTTAGGCAGGGTAAACATTCAGTACTTC
J: TRBJ2-3; V: TRBV27; size: .; D: .; length: 16; CDR3: CASSLSPASDTDTQYF; DNA: TGTGCCAGCAGTTTATCGCCGGCGAGCGACACAGATACGCAGTATTTT
J: TRBJ1-5; V: TRBV6-5; size: .; D: TRBD1; length: 15; CDR3: CASRALTGGRQPQHF; DNA: TGTGCCAGCAGAGCCCTGACAGGGGGCAGGCAGCCCCAGCATTTT
J: TRBJ1-5; V: TRBV19; size: .; D: .; length: 15; CDR3: CASSIDRDGGQPQHF; DNA: TGTGCCAGTAGTATAGACAGGGATGGCGGTCAGCCCCAGCATTTT
J: TRBJ1-4; V: TRBV5-1; size: .; D: TRBD1; length: 17; CDR3: CASSPWTGVSTNEKLFF; DNA: TGCGCCAGCAGCCCTTGGACAGGGGTATCAACTAATGAAAAACTGTTTTTT
J: TRBJ1-2; V: TRBV9; size: .; D: TRBD1; length: 15; CDR3: CASSTSVGGSYGYTF; DNA: TGTGCCAGCAGCACGAGCGTAGGGGGCAGCTATGGCTACACCTTC
J: TRBJ2-5; V: TRBV11-3; size: .; D: .; length: 13; CDR3: CASSFELGETQYF; DNA: TGTGCCAGCAGCTTCGAACTAGGGGAGACCCAGTACTTC
J: TRBJ2-1; V: TRBV5-8; size: .; D: .; length: 15; CDR3: CASSLPVGRYNEQFF; DNA: TGTGCCAGCAGCTTGCCTGTCGGGAGATACAATGAGCAGTTCTTC
J: TRBJ1-4; V: TRBV28; size: .; D: .; length: 15; CDR3: CASSSAGREGEKLFF; DNA: TGTGCCAGCAGTTCTGCCGGCAGGGAAGGTGAAAAACTGTTTTTT
J: TRBJ1-2; V: TRBV19; size: .; D: .; length: 14; CDR3: CASSIGFGSYGYTF; DNA: TGTGCCAGTAGTATCGGGTTTGGCAGTTATGGCTACACCTTC
J: TRBJ2-2; V: TRBV5-1; size: .; D: .; length: 14; CDR3: CASSLGENSGELFF; DNA: TGCGCCAGCAGCTTGGGAGAGAACAGCGGGGAGCTGTTTTTT
J: TRBJ1-6; V: TRBV2; size: .; D: TRBD1; length: 20; CDR3: CASSPLPGTGGSSYNSPLHF; DNA: TGTGCCAGCAGTCCATTACCCGGGACAGGGGGGAGCTCCTATAATTCACCCCTCCACTTT
J: TRBJ2-1; V: TRBV9; size: .; D: TRBD1; length: 14; CDR3: CASSAQTGGGEQFF; DNA: TGTGCCAGCAGCGCCCAGACAGGGGGCGGTGAGCAGTTCTTC
J: TRBJ1-4; V: TRBV19; size: few; D: .; length: 15; CDR3: CASSIDAALAEKLFF; DNA: TGTGCCAGTAGTATAGACGCGGCCTTGGCAGAGAAACTGTTTTTT
J: TRBJ1-4; V: TRBV7-2; size: .; D: TRBD1; length: 14; CDR3: CASSANRGGEKLFF; DNA: TGTGCCAGCAGCGCCAACAGGGGTGGGGAAAAACTGTTTTTT
J: TRBJ2-7; V: TRBV5-6; size: once; D: TRBD2; length: 14; CDR3: CASSSWRGSYEQYF; DNA: TGTGCCAGCAGCTCCTGGCGGGGGTCCTACGAGCAGTACTTC
J: TRBJ2-1; V: TRBV7-3; size: .; D: .; length: 16; CDR3: CASSLSPPASYNEQFF; DNA: TGTGCCAGCAGCTTAAGTCCCCCCGCGTCTTACAATGAGCAGTTCTTC
J: TRBJ1-1; V: TRBV29-1; size: .; D: .; length: 14; CDR3: CSVGSGQTNTEAFF; DNA: TGCAGCGTTGGTAGCGGACAAACCAACACTGAAGCTTTCTTT
J: TRBJ2-3; V: TRBV28; size: .; D: .; length: 12; CDR3: CASSRGTDTQYF; DNA: TGTGCCAGCAGTCGGGGAACAGATACGCAGTATTTT
J: TRBJ2-5; V: TRBV10-3; size: .; D: .; length: 13; CDR3: CAIRADSQETQYF; DNA: TGTGCCATCAGAGCAGACAGCCAAGAGACCCAGTACTTC
J: TRBJ1-5; V: TRBV18; size: .; D: TRBD1; length: 15; CDR3: CASSPPGQANQPQHF; DNA: TGTGCCAGCTCACCTCCGGGACAGGCCAATCAGCCCCAGCATTTT
J: TRBJ1-5; V: TRBV6-6; size: .; D: TRBD1; length: 15; CDR3: CASGETVRDRAAQHF; DNA: TGTGCCAGCGGCGAAACAGTTCGGGACAGGGCCGCCCAGCATTTT
J: TRBJ2-7; V: TRBV27; size: .; D: .; length: 15; CDR3: CASSTPARGSYEQYF; DNA: TGTGCCAGCAGTACACCGGCCCGGGGCTCCTACGAGCAGTACTTC
J: TRBJ1-2; V: TRBV19; size: .; D: .; length: 16; CDR3: CASSITWRGANYGYTF; DNA: TGTGCCAGTAGTATAACCTGGCGGGGTGCTAACTATGGCTACACCTTC
J: TRBJ1-2; V: TRBV5-1; size: .; D: TRBD1; length: 14; CDR3: CASSLADRVHGYTF; DNA: TGCGCCAGCAGCTTGGCCGACAGGGTCCATGGCTACACCTTC
J: TRBJ2-5; V: TRBV4-1; size: .; D: TRBD1; length: 15; CDR3: CASSIPGTGDKTQYF; DNA: TGCGCCAGCAGCATTCCCGGGACAGGTGACAAGACCCAGTACTTC
J: TRBJ2-1; V: TRBV24-1; size: .; D: .; length: 13; CDR3: CATSDQFYNEQFF; DNA: TGTGCCACCAGTGACCAGTTCTACAATGAGCAGTTCTTC
J: TRBJ1-6; V: TRBV30; size: .; D: TRBD1; length: 14; CDR3: CAWRETGGYSPLHF; DNA: TGTGCCTGGAGGGAGACAGGGGGCTATTCACCCCTCCACTTT